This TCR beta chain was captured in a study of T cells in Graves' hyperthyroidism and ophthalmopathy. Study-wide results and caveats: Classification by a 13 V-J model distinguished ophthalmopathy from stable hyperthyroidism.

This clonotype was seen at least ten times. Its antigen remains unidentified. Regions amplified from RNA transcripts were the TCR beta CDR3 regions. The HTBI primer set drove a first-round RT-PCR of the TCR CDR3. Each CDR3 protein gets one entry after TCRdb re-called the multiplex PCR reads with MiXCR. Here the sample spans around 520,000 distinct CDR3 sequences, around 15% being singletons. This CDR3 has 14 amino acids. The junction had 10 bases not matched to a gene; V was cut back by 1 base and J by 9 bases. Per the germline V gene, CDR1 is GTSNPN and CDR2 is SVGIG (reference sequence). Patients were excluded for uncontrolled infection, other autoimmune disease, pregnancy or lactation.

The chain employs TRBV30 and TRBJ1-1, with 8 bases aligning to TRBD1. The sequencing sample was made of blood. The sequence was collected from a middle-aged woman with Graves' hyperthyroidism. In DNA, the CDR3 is TGTGCCTGGAGTGGGACAGGGTTGTCTTGGCAAGCTTTCTTT. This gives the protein CAWSGTGLSWQAFF.